This TCR beta chain was documented in a study of CD8 T cells in ankylosing spondylitis. The study, taken as a whole, reports: Reportedly, disease-linked clones are significantly enriched in ankylosing spondylitis patients' matched synovial fluid.

Generation of TCR beta libraries employed quantitative 5'-RACE incorporating molecular barcodes. TCRdb re-called the 5' RACE reads through MiXCR, storing one row per CDR3 protein. The sample has about 30,000 distinct CDR3 sequences, approximately 14% seen once. Comment on this clonotype: Antigen: not known.

The CDR3 loop spans 15 amino acids. CDR1 LGHDT and CDR2 YNNKEL come from the germline V gene (reference sequence). The V gene lost 6 bases and the J gene lost 6 bases, with 17 bases spanning the gap. The source of this sequence is a male donor with ankylosing spondylitis or in good health (not recorded which). The sequenced sample consisted of blood. The chain is built from TRBV3-1 and TRBJ2-2, with TRBD1 as a possible D gene (6 bases). In DNA, the CDR3 is TGTGCCAGCAGAAGACAGGCAGCGGATGCCGGGGAGCTGTTTTTT. Its protein product is CASRRQAADAGELFF.